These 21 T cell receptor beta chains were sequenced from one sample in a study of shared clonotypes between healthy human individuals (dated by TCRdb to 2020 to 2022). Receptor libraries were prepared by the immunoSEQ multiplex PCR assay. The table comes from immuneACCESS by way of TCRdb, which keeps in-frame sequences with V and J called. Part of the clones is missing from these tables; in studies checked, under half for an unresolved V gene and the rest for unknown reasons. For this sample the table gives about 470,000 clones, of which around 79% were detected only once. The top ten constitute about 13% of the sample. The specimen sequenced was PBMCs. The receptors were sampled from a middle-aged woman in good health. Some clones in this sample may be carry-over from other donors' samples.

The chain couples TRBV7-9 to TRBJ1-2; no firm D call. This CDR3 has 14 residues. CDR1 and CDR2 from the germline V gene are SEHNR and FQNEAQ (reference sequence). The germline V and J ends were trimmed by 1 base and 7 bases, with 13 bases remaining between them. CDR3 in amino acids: CASSLEATQLGYTF. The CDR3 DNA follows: TGTGCCAGCAGCTTAGAAGCGACACAGCTTGGCTACACCTTC. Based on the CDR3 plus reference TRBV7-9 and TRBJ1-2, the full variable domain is DTGVSQNPRHKITKRGQNVTFRCDPISEHNRLYWYRQTLGQGPEFLTYFQNEAQLEKSRLLSDRFSAERPKGSFSTLEIQRTEQGDSAMYLCASSLEATQLGYTFGSGTRLTVV.

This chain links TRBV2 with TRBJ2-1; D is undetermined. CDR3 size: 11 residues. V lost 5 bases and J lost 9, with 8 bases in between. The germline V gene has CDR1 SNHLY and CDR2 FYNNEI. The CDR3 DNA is TGTGCCAGCAGTACGACGGTTGAGCAGTTCTTC. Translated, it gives CASSTTVEQFF.

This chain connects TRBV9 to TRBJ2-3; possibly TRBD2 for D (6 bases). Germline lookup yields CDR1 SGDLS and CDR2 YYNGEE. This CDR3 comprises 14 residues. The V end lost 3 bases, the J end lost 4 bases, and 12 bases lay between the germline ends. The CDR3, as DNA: TGTGCCAGCAGCGGACCCAGGGAGGCAGATACGCAGTATTTT. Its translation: CASSGPREADTQYF.

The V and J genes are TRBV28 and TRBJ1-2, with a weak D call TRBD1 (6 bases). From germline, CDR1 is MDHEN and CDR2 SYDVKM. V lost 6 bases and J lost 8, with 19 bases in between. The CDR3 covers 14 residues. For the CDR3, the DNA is TGTGCCAGCAGACCACCGGGGGGCATAGAGGGCTACACCTTC. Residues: CASRPPGGIEGYTF.

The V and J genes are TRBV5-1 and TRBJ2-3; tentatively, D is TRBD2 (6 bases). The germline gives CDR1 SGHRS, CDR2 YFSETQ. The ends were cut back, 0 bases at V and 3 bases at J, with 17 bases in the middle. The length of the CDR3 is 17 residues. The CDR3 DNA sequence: TGCGCCAGCAGCTTGGGGGTTTCGGGAGTGGGGACAGATACGCAGTATTTT. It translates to CASSLGVSGVGTDTQYF.

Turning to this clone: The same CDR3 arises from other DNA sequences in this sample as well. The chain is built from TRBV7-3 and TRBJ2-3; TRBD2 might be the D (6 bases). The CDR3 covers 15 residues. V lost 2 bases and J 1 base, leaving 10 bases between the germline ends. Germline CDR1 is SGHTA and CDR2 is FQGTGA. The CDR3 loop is CASSLGGQGTDTQYF. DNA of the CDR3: TGTGCCAGCAGCTTAGGAGGGCAAGGCACAGATACGCAGTATTTT.

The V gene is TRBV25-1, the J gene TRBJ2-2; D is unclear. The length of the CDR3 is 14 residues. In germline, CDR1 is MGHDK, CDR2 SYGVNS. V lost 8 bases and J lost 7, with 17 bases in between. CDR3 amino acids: CASGVGLYYGELFF. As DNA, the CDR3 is TGTGCCAGCGGCGTCGGGTTATACTACGGGGAGCTGTTTTTT.

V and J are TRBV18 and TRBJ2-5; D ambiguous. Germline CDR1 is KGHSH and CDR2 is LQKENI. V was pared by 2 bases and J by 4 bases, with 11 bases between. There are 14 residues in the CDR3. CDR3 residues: CASSPDRSGETQYF. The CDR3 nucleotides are TGTGCCAGCTCACCAGATAGATCCGGAGAGACCCAGTACTTC.

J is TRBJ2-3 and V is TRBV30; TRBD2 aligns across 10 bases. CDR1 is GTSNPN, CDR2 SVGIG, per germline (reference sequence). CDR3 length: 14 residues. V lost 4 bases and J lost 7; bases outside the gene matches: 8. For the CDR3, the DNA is TGTGCCTGGACTCCGGGACTAGCGAGCCATACGCAGTATTTT. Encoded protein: CAWTPGLASHTQYF.

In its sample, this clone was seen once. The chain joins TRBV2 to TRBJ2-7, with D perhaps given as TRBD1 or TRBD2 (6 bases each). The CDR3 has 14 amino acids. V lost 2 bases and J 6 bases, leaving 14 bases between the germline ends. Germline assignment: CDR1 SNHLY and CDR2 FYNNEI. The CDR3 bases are TGTGCCAGCAGTGAATTGGGGGGCAGGGGCGAGCAGTACTTC. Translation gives CASSELGGRGEQYF.

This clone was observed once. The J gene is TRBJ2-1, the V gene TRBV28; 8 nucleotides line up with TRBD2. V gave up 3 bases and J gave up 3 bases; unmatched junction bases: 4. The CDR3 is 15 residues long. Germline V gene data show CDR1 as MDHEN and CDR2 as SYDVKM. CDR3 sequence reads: CASSFAGGIYNEQFF. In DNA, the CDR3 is TGTGCCAGCAGTTTTGCGGGAGGAATCTACAATGAGCAGTTCTTC. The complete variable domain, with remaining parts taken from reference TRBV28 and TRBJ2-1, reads DVKVTQSSRYLVKRTGEKVFLECVQDMDHENMFWYRQDPGLGLRLIYFSYDVKMKEKGDIPEGYSVSREKKERFSLILESASTNQTSMYLCASSFAGGIYNEQFFGPGTRLTVL.

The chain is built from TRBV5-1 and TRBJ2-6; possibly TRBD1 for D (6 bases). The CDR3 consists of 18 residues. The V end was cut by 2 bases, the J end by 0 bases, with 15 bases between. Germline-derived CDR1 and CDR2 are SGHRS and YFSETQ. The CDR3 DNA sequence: TGCGCCAGCAGCTTTACAAGGGACACCAGCTCTGGGGCCAACGTCCTGACTTTC. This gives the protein CASSFTRDTSSGANVLTF.

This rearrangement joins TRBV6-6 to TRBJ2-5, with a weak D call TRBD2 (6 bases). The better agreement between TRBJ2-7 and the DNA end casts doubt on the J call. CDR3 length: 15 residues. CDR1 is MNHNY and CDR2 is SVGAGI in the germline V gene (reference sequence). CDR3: CASSISQRASYEQYF. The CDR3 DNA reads TGTGCCAGCAGTATATCCCAGCGGGCTTCCTACGAGCAGTACTTC.

CDR3 DNA: TGCGCCAGCAGCCCCCGGCTAGCGAACACCGGGGAGCTGTTTTTT. Residues: CASSPRLANTGELFF. The V gene is TRBV5-1, the J gene TRBJ2-2; the D is unclear. Trimming took off 4 bases at V and 0 bases at J, with 10 bases between the two ends. This CDR3 contains 15 residues. CDR1 and CDR2 from the germline V gene are SGHRS and YFSETQ.

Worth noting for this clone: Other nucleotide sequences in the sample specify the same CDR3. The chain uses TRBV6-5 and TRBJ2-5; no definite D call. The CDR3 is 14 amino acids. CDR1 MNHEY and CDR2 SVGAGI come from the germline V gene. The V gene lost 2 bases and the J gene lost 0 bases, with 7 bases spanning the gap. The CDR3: CASSYGVNQETQYF. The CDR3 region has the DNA TGTGCCAGCAGTTACGGGGTTAACCAAGAGACCCAGTACTTC.

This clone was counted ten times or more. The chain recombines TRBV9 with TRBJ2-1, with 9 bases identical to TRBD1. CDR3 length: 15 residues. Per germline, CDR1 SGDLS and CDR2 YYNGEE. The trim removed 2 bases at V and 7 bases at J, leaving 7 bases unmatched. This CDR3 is CASSVGTGSGNEQFF. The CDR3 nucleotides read TGTGCCAGCAGCGTCGGGACAGGGTCTGGGAATGAGCAGTTCTTC.

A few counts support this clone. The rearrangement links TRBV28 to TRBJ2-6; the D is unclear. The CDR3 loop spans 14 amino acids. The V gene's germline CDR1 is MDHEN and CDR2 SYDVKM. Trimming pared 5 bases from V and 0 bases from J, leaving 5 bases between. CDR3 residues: CASSPPSGANVLTF. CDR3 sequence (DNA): TGTGCCAGCAGTCCCCCCTCTGGGGCCAACGTCCTGACTTTC. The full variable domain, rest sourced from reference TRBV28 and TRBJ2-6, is DVKVTQSSRYLVKRTGEKVFLECVQDMDHENMFWYRQDPGLGLRLIYFSYDVKMKEKGDIPEGYSVSREKKERFSLILESASTNQTSMYLCASSPPSGANVLTFGAGSRLTVL.

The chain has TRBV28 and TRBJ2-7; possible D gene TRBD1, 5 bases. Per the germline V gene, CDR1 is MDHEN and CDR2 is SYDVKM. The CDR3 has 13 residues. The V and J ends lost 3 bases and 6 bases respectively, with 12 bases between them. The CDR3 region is CASSFRVGFEQYF. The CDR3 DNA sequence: TGTGCCAGCAGTTTCAGGGTAGGTTTCGAGCAGTACTTC.

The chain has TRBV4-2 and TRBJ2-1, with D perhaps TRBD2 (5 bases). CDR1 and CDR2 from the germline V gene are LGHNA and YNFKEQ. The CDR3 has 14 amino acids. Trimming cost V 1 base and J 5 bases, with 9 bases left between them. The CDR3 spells CASSQAGKNNEQFF. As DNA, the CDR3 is TGTGCCAGCAGCCAAGCGGGGAAGAACAATGAGCAGTTCTTC.

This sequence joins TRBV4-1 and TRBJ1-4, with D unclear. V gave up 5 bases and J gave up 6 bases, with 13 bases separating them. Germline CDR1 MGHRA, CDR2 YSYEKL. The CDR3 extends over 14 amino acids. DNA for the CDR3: TGCGCCAGCAGCTATCCGCCTAGGGATGAAAAACTGTTTTTT. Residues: CASSYPPRDEKLFF.

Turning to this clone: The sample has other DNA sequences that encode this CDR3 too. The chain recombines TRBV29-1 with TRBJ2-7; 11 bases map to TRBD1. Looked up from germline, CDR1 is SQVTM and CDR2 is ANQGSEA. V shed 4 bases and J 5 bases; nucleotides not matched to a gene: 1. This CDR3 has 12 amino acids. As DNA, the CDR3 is TGCAGCGTTGGGGGACAGGGGGACGAGCAGTACTTC. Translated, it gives CSVGGQGDEQYF.